One sample yielded the 8 T cell receptor beta chains listed below, sequenced in a study of spatial heterogeneity in lung cancer. The time point is: sample taken at primary tumor resection. Whole RNA, which was extracted from tumor, nontumor lung tissue or frozen PBMC, was sequenced without any cell sorting. TCRdb ran MiXCR on the 5' RACE reads and lists one entry per CDR3 protein. The table lists about 13,000 distinct CDR3 sequences, roughly 5% of them singletons. This sample comprised lung tumor tissue, obtained at surgery. The receptors shown here come from a human donor with early-stage non-small cell lung cancer.

The table lists this clonotype with a few counts. This beta chain was picked up by a library intended for alpha chains and is off target, so its count carries little meaning. This rearrangement joins TRBV12-3 or TRBV12-4 to TRBJ2-5; a weak D match, TRBD2 (5 bases). The CDR3 loop spans 15 amino acids. Trimming took off 3 bases at V and 5 bases at J, with 16 bases between the two ends. The CDR3: CASSFSWKPGETQYF. The CDR3 DNA follows: TGTGCCAGCAGTTTTAGTTGGAAGCCGGGGGAGACCCAGTACTTC.

On this clonotype itself: A library prepared for alpha chains yielded this beta chain as an off-target read; its size is of little meaning. The gene calls are TRBV12-3 or TRBV12-4 and TRBJ2-1, with 10 bases that match TRBD2. CDR3 size: 19 residues. Unmatched junction bases numbered 22, after V lost 6 bases and J lost 8 bases. CDR3 coding DNA: TGTGCCAGCAGCCCATCGGCTCTTTGGGCTAGCGGGAGTAATGATGAGCAGTTCTTC. Amino acids: CASSPSALWASGSNDEQFF.

This clonotype was picked up many times. This beta chain represents an off-target read in a library built for alpha chains; its size is of limited meaning. This chain connects TRBV7-2 to TRBJ1-5, with 10 bases that match TRBD1. Germline V gene sequence: CDR1 SGHTA, CDR2 FQGNSA. V shed 1 base, J shed 6 bases, and the junction held 3 bases outside the gene matches. This CDR3 region has 15 residues. The chain's CDR3 is CASSLGGTGAQPQHF. As DNA, the CDR3 is TGTGCCAGCAGCTTAGGCGGGACAGGGGCTCAGCCCCAGCATTTT.

This clonotype was seen many times. For a library built for alpha chains, this beta chain is a stray read; little rests on its size. V is TRBV6-1 and J is TRBJ1-2; D remains unclear. V was shortened by 3 bases and J by 4 bases, with 15 bases between the two germline ends. Germline V gives CDR1 MNHNS, CDR2 SASEGT. The CDR3 has 15 amino acids. The CDR3 reads CASSDGRLSGYGYTF. CDR3 nucleotide sequence: TGTGCCAGCAGTGATGGTCGGCTGTCGGGCTATGGCTACACCTTC.

In its sample, this clonotype was seen a few times. Within a library made for alpha chains, this beta chain is off target, and its count is uninformative. The V call is TRBV5-6, the J call TRBJ2-7; no reliable D call. Per the germline V gene, CDR1 is SGHDT and CDR2 is YYEEEE. This CDR3 has 14 amino acids. V was cut by 1 base and J by 0 bases, with 8 bases left in between. The CDR3 nucleotides are TGTGCCAGCAGCTTGTACGGGTACTCCTACGAGCAGTACTTC. This translates into CASSLYGYSYEQYF. Drawing the rest from reference TRBV5-6 and TRBJ2-7, the complete variable domain is DAGVTQSPTHLIKTRGQQVTLRCSPKSGHDTVSWYQQALGQGPQFIFQYYEEEERQRGNFPDRFSGHQFPNYSSELNVNALLLGDSALYLCASSLYGYSYEQYFGPGTRLTVT.

A remark on this clonotype: This beta chain is a stray sequence in a library constructed for alpha chains; its clone size is not meaningful. The J gene is TRBJ2-4, the V gene TRBV28, with 10 nucleotides matching TRBD2. The trim removed 3 bases at V and 5 bases at J, leaving 4 bases unmatched. Germline V gives CDR1 MDHEN, CDR2 SYDVKM. This CDR3 contains 15 residues. CDR3 in amino acids: CASSLPSGGQNIQYF. CDR3 nucleotides: TGTGCCAGCAGTTTGCCTAGCGGGGGTCAAAACATTCAGTACTTC.

This clonotype was recorded many times. This beta chain appears as a stray read in a library generated for alpha chains; its size is not informative. The chain has TRBV7-3 and TRBJ2-1, with 7 nucleotides matching TRBD2. CDR3 size: 15 residues. V lost 1 base and J lost 8; bases outside the gene matches: 8. Germline assignment: CDR1 SGHTA and CDR2 FQGTGA. The CDR3 nucleotides read TGTGCCAGCAGCTTAATTGGCGGGAGTATCGATGAGCAGTTCTTC. Translating gives CASSLIGGSIDEQFF.

For this clonotype: A library made for alpha chains picked up this beta chain off target, so its size means little. CDR3: CASSMGQKNQPQHF. DNA for the CDR3: TGTGCCAGTAGTATGGGACAGAAAAATCAGCCCCAGCATTTT. The chain employs TRBV19 and TRBJ1-5; 7 bases align to TRBD1. The CDR3 is made up of 14 amino acids. From germline, CDR1 is LNHDA and CDR2 SQIVND (reference sequence). With V trimmed by 3 bases and J by 4 bases, 3 bases remained unmatched.